Following are 26 T cell receptor beta chains from one sample sequenced in a study of blood T cell repertoires in COVID-19. This table comes from immunoSEQ multiplex PCR, and its TCRdb copy is limited to in-frame clones, with some not included. Found here are over 200,000 clones, about 89% of them singletons; the top ten hold around 9.5%. Material for sequencing was peripheral blood. Source of these receptors: a man aged 40-55 years who had recovered from COVID-19.

The sample holds one count of this clone. The genes are TRBV5-1 and TRBJ2-7, with D possibly being TRBD2 (5 bases). Trimming removed 5 bases at V and 2 bases at J, with 5 bases between. The germline gives CDR1 SGHRS, CDR2 YFSETQ. The CDR3 loop spans 11 amino acids. The CDR3 bases are TGCGCCAGCAGGGAGGCCTACGAGCAGTACTTC. It codes for CASREAYEQYF.

J is TRBJ2-2 and V is TRBV24-1; TRBD1 matches 10 bases. V trimming: 7 bases; J trimming: 6 bases; junction bases outside the gene matches: 4. The CDR3 runs to 14 residues. CDR1 and CDR2 from the germline V gene are KGHDR and SFDVKD. In DNA, the CDR3 is TGTGCCACCAGGGGACAGGGGCACGCCGGGGAGCTGTTTTTT. It yields the protein CATRGQGHAGELFF.

V and J are TRBV11-2 and TRBJ1-1, with D perhaps matching TRBD1 (6 bases). CDR1 and CDR2 from the germline V gene are SGHAT and FQNNGV. The germline V and J ends were trimmed by 6 bases and 5 bases, with 25 bases remaining between them. The CDR3 runs to 17 residues. The CDR3 loop is CASRTGMEQGTRTEAFF. The CDR3 DNA reads TGTGCCAGCAGGACCGGGATGGAACAGGGTACAAGGACTGAAGCTTTCTTT.

The chain carries TRBV6-5 and TRBJ2-3; 10 bases line up with TRBD2. V lost 7 bases and J lost 0; bases outside the gene matches: 4. CDR1 and CDR2 (germline): MNHEY, SVGAGI. The CDR3 totals 15 residues. The CDR3, as DNA: TGTGCCAGCACCAAGCGGGGGGGTAGCACAGATACGCAGTATTTT. It translates to CASTKRGGSTDTQYF.

The V call is TRBV7-8, the J call TRBJ2-2; 9 bases fit TRBD2. Germline loops: CDR1 SGHVS, CDR2 FQNEAQ. This CDR3 is 15 amino acids long. Losses at the gene ends were 4 bases for V and 3 bases for J; bases not matched to a gene: 3. This chain's CDR3 is CASSSAGGDTGELFF. Here the CDR3 DNA reads TGTGCCAGCAGCTCCGCGGGGGGGGACACCGGGGAGCTGTTTTTT.

This chain uses TRBV19 with TRBJ2-2; D not resolved. CDR1 and CDR2 (germline): LNHDA, SQIVND (reference sequence). This CDR3 has 12 residues. The ends were cut back, 7 bases at V and 6 bases at J, with 9 bases in the middle. The CDR3 here is CASKFVSGELFF. The CDR3 coding sequence is TGTGCCAGTAAATTCGTTTCCGGGGAGCTGTTTTTT.

V gene TRBV7-2 combines with J gene TRBJ1-2; TRBD1 matches 7 bases. The CDR3 consists of 15 residues. Losses at the gene ends were 3 bases for V and 7 bases for J; bases not matched to a gene: 11. Germline CDR1 reads SGHTA; CDR2 reads FQGNSA. CDR3 region: CASSFGMRGRAGYTF. CDR3 nucleotide sequence: TGTGCCAGCAGCTTTGGGATGAGGGGGCGAGCTGGCTACACCTTC.

The V call is TRBV6-2 or TRBV6-3, the J call TRBJ1-2, with TRBD1 matching over 9 bases. Unmatched junction bases numbered 16, after V lost 5 bases and J lost 6 bases. Germline-derived CDR1 and CDR2 are MNHEY and SVGEGT. The CDR3 is 17 amino acids. CDR3 bases: TGTGCCAGCAGTGGTTTTCGCCCGGGACAGGGCAGGGATGGCTACACCTTC. It is translated as CASSGFRPGQGRDGYTF.

The gene calls are TRBV28 and TRBJ1-5; 7 nucleotides align to TRBD1. J was trimmed by 3 bases and V by 6 bases; bases with no gene match: 5. The CDR3 runs 14 residues. Germline V gene sequence: CDR1 MDHEN, CDR2 SYDVKM. CDR3: CASSEGQNNQPQHF. The CDR3, as DNA: TGTGCCAGCAGCGAGGGACAGAACAATCAGCCCCAGCATTTT.

The V and J genes are TRBV2 and TRBJ1-2, with D perhaps TRBD1 (5 bases). The V gene's germline CDR1 is SNHLY and CDR2 FYNNEI. The CDR3 spans 13 residues. Trimming pared 4 bases from V and 4 bases from J, leaving 10 bases between. In DNA form, the CDR3 reads TGTGCCAGCAGTGTCGGCAGGGTCTATGGCTACACCTTC. Protein product: CASSVGRVYGYTF.

The table lists this clone with a few counts. The V gene is TRBV15, the J gene TRBJ2-7, with D perhaps matching TRBD2 (6 bases). The ends were cut back, 4 bases at V and 2 bases at J, with 18 bases in the middle. The CDR3 contains 16 residues. Germline loops: CDR1 LNHNV, CDR2 YYDKDF (reference sequence). CDR3 DNA sequence: TGTGCCACCAGCAACCTGAGGCGGGGAGCCGCCTACGAGCAGTACTTC. It specifies CATSNLRRGAAYEQYF.

This chain uses TRBV3-1 (or the pseudogene TRBV3-2) with TRBJ2-5; 7 bases agree with TRBD1. CDR3 length: 15 amino acids. After removal of 4 bases from V and 3 bases from J, the junction contained 8 bases not matched to a gene. Per germline, CDR1 LGHDT and CDR2 YNNKEL (reference sequence). The CDR3 region is CASSPTGTGEETQYF. The CDR3 DNA is TGTGCCAGCAGCCCGACAGGAACAGGGGAAGAGACCCAGTACTTC.

The V call is TRBV27, the J call TRBJ2-2; TRBD2 matches at 7 bases. The V gene end was trimmed by 4 bases and the J gene end by 1 base; junction bases not matched to a gene: 9. The CDR3 spans 17 residues. The germline V gene encodes CDR1 MNHEY and CDR2 SMNVEV (reference sequence). Written as DNA, the CDR3 is TGTGCCAGCAGTTCCCCTCTCGGCGGGAGGAACACCGGGGAGCTGTTTTTT. It encodes CASSSPLGGRNTGELFF.

The chain joins TRBV5-1 to TRBJ2-3; 8 nucleotides match TRBD2. The CDR3 consists of 16 residues. Germline loops: CDR1 SGHRS, CDR2 YFSETQ. Unmatched junction bases numbered 7, after V lost 4 bases and J lost 0 bases. The CDR3 bases are TGCGCCAGCAGCCCTCGGGTAGCGGGGAGCACAGATACGCAGTATTTT. Translation gives CASSPRVAGSTDTQYF. The full variable domain, in which reference TRBV5-1 and TRBJ2-3 provide the parts outside the CDR3, is KAGVTQTPRYLIKTRGQQVTLSCSPISGHRSVSWYQQTPGQGLQFLFEYFSETQRNKGNFPGRFSGRQFSNSRSEMNVSTLELGDSALYLCASSPRVAGSTDTQYFGPGTRLTVL.

The CDR3, as DNA: TGTGCCAGCAAGTGGCAGCAGGGGGAGTACTTC. It encodes CASKWQQGEYF. The rearrangement joins TRBV2 to TRBJ2-7; 7 nucleotides match TRBD1. Germline loops: CDR1 SNHLY, CDR2 FYNNEI. The V and J ends lost 7 bases and 11 bases, in that order; junction bases with no gene match: 8. This CDR3 has 11 amino acids.

In regard to this clone: Distinct nucleotide sequences in the sample also encode this CDR3. The chain combines TRBV4-3 with TRBJ2-7, with 12 bases matching TRBD2. The CDR3 spans 15 residues. Losses at the gene ends were 1 base for V and 4 bases for J; bases not matched to a gene: 2. Germline V CDR1 and CDR2: LGHNA, YSLEER. CDR3 sequence (DNA): TGCGCCAGCAGCCAAGGGACTAGCGGGATTTACGAGCAGTACTTC. Protein product: CASSQGTSGIYEQYF.

V usage is TRBV6-5 and J usage is TRBJ2-7; tentative D call: TRBD1 (6 bases). Trimming shortened V by 5 bases and J by 1 base, and 12 bases separated the two germline ends. Germline-derived CDR1 and CDR2 are MNHEY and SVGAGI. CDR3 size: 14 residues. CDR3 protein: CASSPRTESYEQYF. The CDR3 DNA is TGTGCCAGCAGTCCCCGGACAGAATCCTACGAGCAGTACTTC.

This clone occurred many times. The V gene is TRBV30, the J gene TRBJ1-1; D possibly corresponds to TRBD1 (5 bases). Germline CDR1 GTSNPN, CDR2 SVGIG (reference sequence). The V gene lost 4 bases and the J gene lost 5 bases, with 11 bases spanning the gap. This CDR3 region has 12 residues. The CDR3 DNA follows: TGTGCCTGGATGGAGGGGAGGACTGAAGCTTTCTTT. It encodes CAWMEGRTEAFF.

The chain links TRBV7-2 to TRBJ2-3; 11 bases agree with TRBD2. Looked up from germline, CDR1 is SGHTA and CDR2 is FQGNSA. The CDR3 is 18 residues long. The junction had 13 bases not matched to a gene; V was cut back by 4 bases and J by 4 bases. The CDR3 loop is CASSSRPIAGGGADTQYF. The CDR3, as DNA: TGTGCCAGCAGCTCCCGTCCTATAGCGGGGGGGGGAGCAGATACGCAGTATTTT.

This chain uses TRBV12-5 with TRBJ2-7; 9 bases are a match to TRBD1. This CDR3 comprises 14 residues. Per the germline V gene, CDR1 is LGHNT and CDR2 is FRNRAP. The V gene end was trimmed by 1 base and the J gene end by 6 bases; junction bases not matched to a gene: 4. For the CDR3, the DNA is TGTGCTAGTGGTTTGGGACAGGGGGTCTCCGAGCAGTACTTC. Amino acid sequence: CASGLGQGVSEQYF.

The rearrangement links TRBV20-1 to TRBJ2-7; D is possibly TRBD1 (5 bases). Between the trimmed V and J ends, which lost 3 bases and 5 bases, there was a span of 14 bases. CDR1 and CDR2 from the germline V gene are DFQATT and SNEGSKA (reference sequence). CDR3 length: 13 amino acids. CDR3 sequence (DNA): TGCAGTGCTAGTCTGCAGGGTCCCAACGAGCAGTACTTC. It codes for CSASLQGPNEQYF.

The chain links TRBV7-2 to TRBJ2-7; 8 nucleotides agree with TRBD2. The CDR3 spans 14 residues. Germline V gives CDR1 SGHTA, CDR2 FQGNSA. The V gene end was trimmed by 5 bases and the J gene end by 0 bases; junction bases not matched to a gene: 3. CDR3 bases: TGTGCCAGCAGCCCCGGGGGGGTCTCCTACGAGCAGTACTTC. It specifies CASSPGGVSYEQYF. Complete variable domain (other parts from reference TRBV7-2 and TRBJ2-7): GAGVSQSPSNKVTEKGKDVELRCDPISGHTALYWYRQSLGQGLEFLIYFQGNSAPDKSGLPSDRFSAERTGGSVSTLTIQRTQQEDSAVYLCASSPGGVSYEQYFGPGTRLTVT.

This clone was detected once. The V call is TRBV5-1, the J call TRBJ2-3; D might be TRBD2 (6 bases). Germline CDR1 and CDR2: SGHRS and YFSETQ. The CDR3 runs 16 residues. V gave up 1 base and J gave up 1 base, with 13 bases separating them. The CDR3 nucleotides are TGCGCCAGCAGCTTGAGCGCGGGGCCGCGCACAGATACGCAGTATTTT. It specifies CASSLSAGPRTDTQYF.

The CDR3 loop reads CAISEWPAGGPETQYF. The CDR3, as DNA: TGTGCCATCAGTGAGTGGCCAGCGGGGGGGCCTGAGACCCAGTACTTC. The rearrangement uses TRBV10-3 and TRBJ2-5, with 10 bases aligning to TRBD2. The V gene's germline CDR1 is ENHRY and CDR2 SYGVKD. The junction had 7 bases not matched to a gene; V was cut back by 1 base and J by 5 bases. This CDR3 contains 16 residues.

The CDR3 is CATTSPTGEAFF. The CDR3 DNA sequence: TGTGCCACCACCTCTCCCACAGGCGAAGCTTTCTTT. This sequence joins TRBV24-1 and TRBJ1-1; possible D gene TRBD1, 5 bases. The CDR3 is 12 residues long. Per the germline V gene, CDR1 is KGHDR and CDR2 is SFDVKD. V was shortened by 8 bases and J by 8 bases, with 14 bases between the two germline ends.

In nucleotides, the CDR3 is TGTGCCAGCACAGGTTGGGGAGGGAACACAGATACGCAGTATTTT. It translates to CASTGWGGNTDTQYF. The chain is built from TRBV6-5 and TRBJ2-3, with 7 bases aligning to TRBD2. Per the germline V gene, CDR1 is MNHEY and CDR2 is SVGAGI. This CDR3 region has 15 residues. After removal of 7 bases from V and 2 bases from J, the junction contained 9 bases not matched to a gene.